These 4 T cell receptor beta chains were sequenced from one sample in a study of blood T cells in healthy people across ages. Using a J-beta primer mix together with a sample-barcoded 5' primer, a second PCR was run for about 6 to 11 cycles. MiXCR, applied by TCRdb to the 5' RACE reads, yields one record per CDR3 protein. The sample includes about 570,000 distinct CDR3 sequences, about 26% of them seen just once. The sample consisted of blood. The source is a woman in her 70s in good health.

This clonotype was recorded many times. This chain connects TRBV4-2 to TRBJ2-5; 9 bases agree with TRBD2. V gave up 1 base and J gave up 1 base; unmatched junction bases: 4. The CDR3 has 16 amino acids. Per germline, CDR1 LGHNA and CDR2 YNFKEQ. In nucleotides, the CDR3 is TGTGCCAGCAGCCAAGGGTCTAGCGGGGCCCAAGAGACCCAGTACTTC. Its protein product is CASSQGSSGAQETQYF.

The V and J genes are TRBV20-1 and TRBJ2-7, with 13 bases lining up with TRBD2. From germline, CDR1 is DFQATT and CDR2 SNEGSKA (reference sequence). V lost 5 bases to trimming and J lost 2 bases; unmatched junction nucleotides: 12. The CDR3 has 17 residues. The CDR3 spells CSARYRTSGGGAYEQYF. The CDR3 DNA is TGCAGTGCTCGATACCGGACTAGCGGGGGTGGGGCCTACGAGCAGTACTTC.

The table lists this clonotype with many counts. The chain joins TRBV12-3 or TRBV12-4 to TRBJ2-3; no definite D call. The CDR3 is 12 amino acids. With 4 bases removed from V and 4 bases from J, the gap between germline ends came to 6 bases. CDR3 nucleotides: TGTGCCAGCAGTTCCCTAGCAGATACGCAGTATTTT. Protein: CASSSLADTQYF.

This clonotype has only a few counts. The chain is built from TRBV29-1 and TRBJ2-3; the D gene is possibly TRBD1 (5 bases). Trimming removed 6 bases from V and 0 bases from J, with 7 bases in between. The CDR3 is 12 amino acids. CDR1 is SQVTM and CDR2 is ANQGSEA in the germline V gene. CDR3 loop: CSVQESTDTQYF. The DNA for the CDR3 is TGCAGCGTACAGGAAAGCACAGATACGCAGTATTTT.